This entry concerns a single T cell receptor (beta chain). This sample stems from a study of human T cells and chemical hapten exposure. TCRdb processed the RACE reads anew with MiXCR; each CDR3 protein has one entry. The profile shows about 80,000 distinct CDR3 sequences, around 13% of them singletons. The germline CDR1 and CDR2 sequences are ENHRY and SYGVKD. This CDR3 has 12 amino acids. Trimming took 10 bases from V and 5 from J; bases not matched to a gene: 4. As for time point: pre-sensitization, week 0. As to treatment: therapeutic diphenylcyclopropenone sensitization with weekly scalp DPC. Blood collection took place prior to placing each patch test.

This receptor was identified in a woman in her forties or fifties with alopecia areata. Some clones in this sample may be carry-over from other donors' samples. The input for sequencing was whole blood, taken in connection with sensitization to the hapten diphenylcyclopropenone (DPC). The chain combines TRBV10-3 with TRBJ2-7; 11 positions agree with TRBD2. In DNA, the CDR3 is TGTGCCACCGGGACTAGCGGCCACGAGCAGTACTTC. It codes for CATGTSGHEQYF.